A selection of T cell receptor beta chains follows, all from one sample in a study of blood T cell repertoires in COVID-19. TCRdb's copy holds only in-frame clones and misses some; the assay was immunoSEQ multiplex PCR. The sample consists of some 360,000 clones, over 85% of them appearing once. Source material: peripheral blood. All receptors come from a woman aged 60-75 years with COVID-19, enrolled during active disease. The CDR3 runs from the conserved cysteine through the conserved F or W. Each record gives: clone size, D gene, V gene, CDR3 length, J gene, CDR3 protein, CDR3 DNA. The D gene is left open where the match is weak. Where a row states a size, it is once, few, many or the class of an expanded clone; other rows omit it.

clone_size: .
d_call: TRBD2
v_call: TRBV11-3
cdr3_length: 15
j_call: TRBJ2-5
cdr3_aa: CASSFGLGSQETQYF
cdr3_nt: TGTGCCAGCAGCTTCGGACTAGGATCACAAGAGACCCAGTACTTC

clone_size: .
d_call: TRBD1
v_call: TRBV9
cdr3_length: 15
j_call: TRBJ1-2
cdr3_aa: CASSKGTGPVYGYTF
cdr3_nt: TGTGCCAGCAGCAAAGGGACAGGGCCTGTCTATGGCTACACCTTC

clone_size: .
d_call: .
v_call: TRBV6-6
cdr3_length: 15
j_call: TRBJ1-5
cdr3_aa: CASSHAGDGSQPQHF
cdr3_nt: TGTGCCAGCAGTCACGCGGGGGATGGAAGTCAGCCCCAGCATTTT

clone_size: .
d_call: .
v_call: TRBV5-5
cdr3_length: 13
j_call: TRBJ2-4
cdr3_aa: CASSLGTKNIQYF
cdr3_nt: TGTGCCAGCAGCTTGGGGACAAAAAACATTCAGTACTTC

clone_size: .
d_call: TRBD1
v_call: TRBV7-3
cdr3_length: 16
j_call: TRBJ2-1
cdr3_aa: CASSRPPGQGSNEQFF
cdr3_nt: TGTGCCAGCAGCCGGCCTCCGGGACAGGGGTCCAATGAGCAGTTCTTC

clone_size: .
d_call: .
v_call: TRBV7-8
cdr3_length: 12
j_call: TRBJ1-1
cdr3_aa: CASSSPPGEAFF
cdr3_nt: TGTGCCAGCAGCTCCCCCCCCGGTGAAGCTTTCTTT

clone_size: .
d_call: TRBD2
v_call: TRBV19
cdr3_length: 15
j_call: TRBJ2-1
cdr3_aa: CASSIGAGDDNEQFF
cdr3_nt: TGTGCCAGTAGTATAGGGGCGGGGGATGACAATGAGCAGTTCTTC

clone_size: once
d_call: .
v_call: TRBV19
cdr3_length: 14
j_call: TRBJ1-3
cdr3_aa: CASAHQAYRNTIYF
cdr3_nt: TGTGCCAGTGCCCATCAGGCCTACCGAAACACCATATATTTT

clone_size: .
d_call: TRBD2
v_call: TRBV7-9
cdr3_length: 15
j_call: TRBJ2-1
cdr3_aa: CASSLPRTSYNEQFF
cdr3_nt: TGTGCCAGCAGCTTACCCCGGACTAGCTACAATGAGCAGTTCTTC

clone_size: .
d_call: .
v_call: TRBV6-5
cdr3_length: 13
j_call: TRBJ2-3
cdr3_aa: CASSRARGDTQYF
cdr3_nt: TGTGCCAGCAGCCGGGCCCGAGGGGATACGCAGTATTTT

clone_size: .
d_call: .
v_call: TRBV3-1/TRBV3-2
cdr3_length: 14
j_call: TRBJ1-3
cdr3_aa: CASSPIHSGNTIYF
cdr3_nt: TGTGCCAGCAGCCCTATCCACTCTGGAAACACCATATATTTT

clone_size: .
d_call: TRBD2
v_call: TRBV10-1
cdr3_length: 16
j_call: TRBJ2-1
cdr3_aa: CASSELGSGERSEQFF
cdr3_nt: TGCGCCAGCAGTGAGTTGGGTAGCGGGGAACGCAGTGAGCAGTTCTTC

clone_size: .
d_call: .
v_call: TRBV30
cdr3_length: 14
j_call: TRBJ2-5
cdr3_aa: CAWSRGTRTETQYF
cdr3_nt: TGTGCCTGGAGTCGGGGGACCCGCACGGAGACCCAGTACTTC

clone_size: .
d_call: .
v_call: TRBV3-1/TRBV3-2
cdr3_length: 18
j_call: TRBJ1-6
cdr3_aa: CASSPFGAFRRGNSPLHF
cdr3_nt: TGTGCCAGCAGCCCGTTTGGGGCCTTCCGGCGAGGTAATTCACCCCTCCACTTT

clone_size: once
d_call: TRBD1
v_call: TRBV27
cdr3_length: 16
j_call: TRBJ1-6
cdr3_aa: CASSQTGGVYNSPLHF
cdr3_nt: TGTGCCAGCAGTCAGACAGGGGGCGTCTATAATTCACCCCTCCACTTT

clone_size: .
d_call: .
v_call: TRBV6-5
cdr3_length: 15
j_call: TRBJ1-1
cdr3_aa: CASTPLSRGNTEAFF
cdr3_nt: TGTGCCAGCACTCCCCTCTCTAGGGGGAACACTGAAGCTTTCTTT